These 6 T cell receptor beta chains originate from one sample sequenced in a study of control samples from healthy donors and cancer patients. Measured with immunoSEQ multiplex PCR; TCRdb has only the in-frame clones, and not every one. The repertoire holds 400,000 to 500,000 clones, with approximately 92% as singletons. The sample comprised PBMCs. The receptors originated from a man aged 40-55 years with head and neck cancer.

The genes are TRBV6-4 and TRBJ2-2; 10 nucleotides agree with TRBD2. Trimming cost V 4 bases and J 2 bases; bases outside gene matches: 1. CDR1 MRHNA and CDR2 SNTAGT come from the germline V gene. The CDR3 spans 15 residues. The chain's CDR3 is CASSGTSGNTGELFF. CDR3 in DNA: TGTGCCAGCAGTGGGACTAGCGGAAACACCGGGGAGCTGTTTTTT.

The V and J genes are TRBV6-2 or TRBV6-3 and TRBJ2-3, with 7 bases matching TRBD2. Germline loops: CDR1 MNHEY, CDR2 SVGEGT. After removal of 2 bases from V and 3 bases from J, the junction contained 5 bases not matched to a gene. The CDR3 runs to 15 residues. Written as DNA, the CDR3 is TGTGCCAGCAGTTACATGGGGACTACAACAGATACGCAGTATTTT. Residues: CASSYMGTTTDTQYF.

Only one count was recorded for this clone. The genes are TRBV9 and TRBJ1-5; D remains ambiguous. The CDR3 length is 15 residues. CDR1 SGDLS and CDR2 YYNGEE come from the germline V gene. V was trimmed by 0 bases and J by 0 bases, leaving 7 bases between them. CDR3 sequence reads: CASSVGDTSNQPQHF. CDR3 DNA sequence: TGTGCCAGCAGCGTAGGGGATACTAGCAATCAGCCCCAGCATTTT.

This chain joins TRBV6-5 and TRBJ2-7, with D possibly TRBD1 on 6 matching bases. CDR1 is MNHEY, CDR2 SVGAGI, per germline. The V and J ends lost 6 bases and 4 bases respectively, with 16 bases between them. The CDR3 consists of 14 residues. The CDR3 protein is CASSRTGTPYEQYF. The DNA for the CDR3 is TGTGCCAGCAGCCGGACCGGGACACCATACGAGCAGTACTTC.

The CDR3 reads CASSFVPAGGQETQYF. Here the CDR3 DNA reads TGTGCCAGCAGTTTTGTTCCAGCGGGGGGACAAGAGACCCAGTACTTC. This sequence joins TRBV27 and TRBJ2-5; 9 nucleotides line up with TRBD2. This CDR3 spans 16 amino acids. V gave up 3 bases and J gave up 2 bases; unmatched junction bases: 7. Germline V gene data show CDR1 as MNHEY and CDR2 as SMNVEV (reference sequence).

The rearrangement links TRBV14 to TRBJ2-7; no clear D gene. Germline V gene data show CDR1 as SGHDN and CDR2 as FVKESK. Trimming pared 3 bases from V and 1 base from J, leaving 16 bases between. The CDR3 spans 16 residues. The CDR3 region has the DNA TGTGCCAGCAGCCAGTCTGCAGGCGGAAATTCCTACGAGCAGTACTTC. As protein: CASSQSAGGNSYEQYF.